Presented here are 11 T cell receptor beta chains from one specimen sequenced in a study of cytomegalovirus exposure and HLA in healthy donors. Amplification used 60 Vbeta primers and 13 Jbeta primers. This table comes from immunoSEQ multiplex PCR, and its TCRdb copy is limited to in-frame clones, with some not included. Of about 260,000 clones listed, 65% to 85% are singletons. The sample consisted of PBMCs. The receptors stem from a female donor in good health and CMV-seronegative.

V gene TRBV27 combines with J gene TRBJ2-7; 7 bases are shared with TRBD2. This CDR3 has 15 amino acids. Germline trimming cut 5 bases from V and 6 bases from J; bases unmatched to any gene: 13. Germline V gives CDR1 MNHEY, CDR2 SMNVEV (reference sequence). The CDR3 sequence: CASSPNGGGRGEQYF. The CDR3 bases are TGTGCCAGCAGTCCTAACGGGGGAGGGAGGGGCGAGCAGTACTTC.

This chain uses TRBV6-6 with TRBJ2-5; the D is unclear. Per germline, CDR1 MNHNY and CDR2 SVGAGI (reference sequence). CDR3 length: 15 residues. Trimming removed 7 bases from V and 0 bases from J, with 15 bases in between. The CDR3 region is CASNYDSTYQETQYF. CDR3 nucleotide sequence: TGTGCCAGCAACTATGACTCCACGTACCAAGAGACCCAGTACTTC.

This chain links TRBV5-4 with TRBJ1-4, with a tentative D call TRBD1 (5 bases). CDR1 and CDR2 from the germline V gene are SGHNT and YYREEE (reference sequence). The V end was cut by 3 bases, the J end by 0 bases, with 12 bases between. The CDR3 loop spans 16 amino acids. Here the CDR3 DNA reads TGTGCCAGCAGCTGGGATTCGGGGGCAACTAATGAAAAACTGTTTTTT. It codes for CASSWDSGATNEKLFF.

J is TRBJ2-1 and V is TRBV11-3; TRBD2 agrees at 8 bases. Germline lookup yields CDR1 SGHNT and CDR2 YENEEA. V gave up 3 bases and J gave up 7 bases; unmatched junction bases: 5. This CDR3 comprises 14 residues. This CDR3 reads CASSLGGRKNEQFF. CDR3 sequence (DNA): TGTGCCAGCAGCTTGGGCGGGAGGAAAAATGAGCAGTTCTTC. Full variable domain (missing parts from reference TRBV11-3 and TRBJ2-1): EAGVVQSPRYKIIEKKQPVAFWCNPISGHNTLYWYLQNLGQGPELLIRYENEEAVDDSQLPKDRFSAERLKGVDSTLKIQPAELGDSAVYLCASSLGGRKNEQFFGPGTRLTVL.

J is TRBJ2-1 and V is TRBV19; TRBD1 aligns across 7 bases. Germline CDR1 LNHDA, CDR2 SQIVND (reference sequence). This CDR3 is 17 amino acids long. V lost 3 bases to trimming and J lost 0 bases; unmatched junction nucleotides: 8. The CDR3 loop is CASSILHGTASYNEQFF. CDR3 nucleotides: TGTGCCAGTAGTATTCTTCACGGGACAGCCTCCTACAATGAGCAGTTCTTC.

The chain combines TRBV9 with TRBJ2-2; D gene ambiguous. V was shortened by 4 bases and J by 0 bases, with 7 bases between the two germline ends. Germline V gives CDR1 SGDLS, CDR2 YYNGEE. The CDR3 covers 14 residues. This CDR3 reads CASSLRSNTGELFF. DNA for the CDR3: TGTGCCAGCAGCCTAAGATCGAACACCGGGGAGCTGTTTTTT.

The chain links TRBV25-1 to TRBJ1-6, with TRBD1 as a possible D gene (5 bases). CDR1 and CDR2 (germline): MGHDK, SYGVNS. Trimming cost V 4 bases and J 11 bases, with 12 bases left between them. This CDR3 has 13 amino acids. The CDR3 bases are TGTGCCAGCAGTGGGGGGGTATGGCCACCCCTCCACTTT. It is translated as CASSGGVWPPLHF.

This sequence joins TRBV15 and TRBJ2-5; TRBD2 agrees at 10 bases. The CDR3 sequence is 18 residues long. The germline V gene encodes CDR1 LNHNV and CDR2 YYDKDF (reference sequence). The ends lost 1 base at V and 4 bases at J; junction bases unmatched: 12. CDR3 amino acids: CATSRGGTSARRGETQYF. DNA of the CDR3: TGTGCCACCAGCAGAGGAGGGACTAGCGCCCGAAGGGGAGAGACCCAGTACTTC.

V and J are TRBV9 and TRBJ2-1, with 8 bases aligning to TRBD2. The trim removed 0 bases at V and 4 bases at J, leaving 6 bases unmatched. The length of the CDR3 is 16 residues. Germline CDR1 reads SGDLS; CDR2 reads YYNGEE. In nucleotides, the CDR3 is TGTGCCAGCAGCGTAGGTACGGGAGGGCTGTACAATGAGCAGTTCTTC. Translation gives CASSVGTGGLYNEQFF.

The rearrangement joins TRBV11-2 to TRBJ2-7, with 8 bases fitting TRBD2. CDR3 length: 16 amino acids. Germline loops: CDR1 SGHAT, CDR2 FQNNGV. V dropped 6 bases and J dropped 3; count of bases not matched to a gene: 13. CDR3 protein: CASRNLLSGRFYEQYF. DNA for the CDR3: TGTGCCAGCAGAAATCTTCTCAGCGGGAGATTCTACGAGCAGTACTTC.

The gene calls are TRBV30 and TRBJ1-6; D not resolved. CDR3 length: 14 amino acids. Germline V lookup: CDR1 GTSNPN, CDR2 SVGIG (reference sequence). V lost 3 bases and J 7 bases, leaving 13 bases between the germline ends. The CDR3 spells CAWRHPAGNSPLHF. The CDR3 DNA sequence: TGTGCCTGGAGACACCCGGCGGGGAATTCACCCCTCCACTTT.